What follows are 17 T cell receptor beta chains derived from one specimen sequenced in a study of regulatory T cells in long-lasting Graves disease. Combining iRepertoire HTBI primers with Arm-PCR of CDR3 regions, the authors built TCR beta libraries. TCRdb called the multiplex PCR reads again in MiXCR, with one record for every CDR3 protein. The table lists hundreds of thousands of distinct CDR3 sequences, around 30% of them singletons. The time point: persistent/refractory GD, antithyroid drugs over 5 years with positive TRAb. Making the TCR library involved RNA that had been extracted from PBMCs. Sequences were derived from peripheral blood mononuclear cells (PBMCs), sampled when the disease was refractory, from a patient treated with antithyroid drugs. The receptors shown here come from a female donor with Graves disease.

The V call is TRBV12-3 or TRBV12-4, the J call TRBJ2-1; the match to TRBD1 covers 10 bases. Germline trimming cut 4 bases from V and 9 bases from J; bases unmatched to any gene: 12. The CDR3 runs to 16 residues. The CDR3 coding sequence is TGTGCCAGCAGTTCGTTGGGACAGGGGAGGCATGTTGAGCAGTTCTTC. Amino acid sequence: CASSSLGQGRHVEQFF.

This clonotype was picked up many times. This rearrangement joins TRBV2 to TRBJ2-7; D is ambiguous. V dropped 6 bases and J dropped 0 bases, with 6 bases sitting between them. Germline-derived CDR1 and CDR2 are SNHLY and FYNNEI. The CDR3 length is 12 residues. The CDR3 coding sequence is TGTGCCAGCAGGGCCGACTCCTACGAGCAGTACTTC. Translation: CASRADSYEQYF.

The chain links TRBV19 to TRBJ2-7; TRBD2 might be the D (6 bases). Trimming left V 6 bases short and J 0 bases short, with 21 bases between. The CDR3 has 17 amino acids. Germline lookup yields CDR1 LNHDA and CDR2 SQIVND (reference sequence). The CDR3 nucleotides read TGTGCCAGTAGCCTATATGGGCGGCGGGATACCTCCTACGAGCAGTACTTC. Residues: CASSLYGRRDTSYEQYF.

There are many counts of this clonotype. The chain is built from TRBV11-2 and TRBJ1-2, with D possibly being TRBD1 (5 bases). Trimming removed 1 base at V and 8 bases at J, with 14 bases between. Germline loops: CDR1 SGHAT, CDR2 FQNNGV. The CDR3 sequence is 14 residues long. The CDR3 DNA reads TGTGCCAGCAGCTTAGGAATGGGGGGTTTCGGCTACACCTTC. Translation gives CASSLGMGGFGYTF.

This clonotype came up a few times. This sequence joins TRBV11-2 and TRBJ2-2, with 9 bases that match TRBD1. V trimming: 3 bases; J trimming: 4 bases; junction bases outside the gene matches: 6. In germline, CDR1 is SGHAT, CDR2 FQNNGV. The CDR3 contains 16 residues. Written as DNA, the CDR3 is TGTGCCAGCAGCTTCAGGGGACAGGGAGGCACCGGGGAGCTGTTTTTT. This sequence encodes CASSFRGQGGTGELFF.

Ten or more counts support this clonotype. The gene calls are TRBV6-1 and TRBJ2-2; perhaps TRBD2 as D (5 bases). Germline CDR1 MNHNS, CDR2 SASEGT. The CDR3 length is 14 residues. The V gene lost 8 bases and the J gene lost 1 base, with 11 bases spanning the gap. The CDR3: CASWASGNTGELFF. In DNA form, the CDR3 reads TGTGCCAGCTGGGCGAGCGGGAACACCGGGGAGCTGTTTTTT.

This clonotype appeared many times. The gene calls are TRBV6-5 and TRBJ1-1, with D possibly TRBD1 on 6 matching bases. V was cut by 2 bases and J by 5 bases, with 12 bases left in between. Germline V lookup: CDR1 MNHEY, CDR2 SVGAGI. This CDR3 region has 14 residues. The DNA of the CDR3 is TGTGCCAGCAGTTACAGCGGGGGGGCTACTGAAGCTTTCTTT. Translated, it gives CASSYSGGATEAFF.

The chain's CDR3 is CSARMPPGKEQYF. In DNA form, the CDR3 reads TGCAGTGCTAGAATGCCTCCAGGAAAGGAGCAGTACTTC. The chain uses TRBV20-1 and TRBJ2-7; D gene ambiguous. V lost 2 bases to trimming and J lost 7 bases, with 15 bases between them. CDR1 and CDR2 from the germline V gene are DFQATT and SNEGSKA (reference sequence). The CDR3 loop spans 13 amino acids.

This clonotype showed up just a few times. The chain couples TRBV20-1 to TRBJ2-4; TRBD1 matches 12 bases. From germline, CDR1 is DFQATT and CDR2 SNEGSKA (reference sequence). The CDR3 contains 15 residues. The trim removed 3 bases at V and 6 bases at J, leaving 6 bases unmatched. The CDR3 bases are TGCAGTGCTAGGCTGGGACAGGGGGCTGGAAACATTCAGTACTTC. It specifies CSARLGQGAGNIQYF.

Remarks on this clonotype: A much bigger clone sits one base away, suggesting this may be a read error. The chain links TRBV20-1 to TRBJ2-7; D remains ambiguous. CDR1 DFQATT and CDR2 SNEGSKA come from the germline V gene (reference sequence). The length of the CDR3 is 11 residues. The CDR3 DNA reads as TGCAATGCTAGTGCCCTCAACGAGCAGTACTTC. Protein product: CNASALNEQYF.

This clonotype was counted between two and nine times. V and J are TRBV2 and TRBJ1-5; the match to TRBD1 covers 9 bases. After removal of 7 bases from V and 7 bases from J, the junction contained 5 bases not matched to a gene. Per germline, CDR1 SNHLY and CDR2 FYNNEI. The length of the CDR3 is 13 residues. CDR3 sequence (DNA): TGTGCCAGCACGGGACAGGGTCAGCAGCCCCAGCATTTT. It specifies CASTGQGQQPQHF.

Ten or more counts support this clonotype. This rearrangement joins TRBV2 to TRBJ1-2, with TRBD1 matching 9 bases. From germline, CDR1 is SNHLY and CDR2 FYNNEI. V lost 11 bases and J lost 4; bases outside the gene matches: 8. The CDR3 contains 13 residues. The CDR3, as DNA: TGTGCCGGAGGAAGGGACAGGGTCTATGGCTACACCTTC. Its translation: CAGGRDRVYGYTF.

V and J are TRBV30 and TRBJ2-5, with D unclear. This CDR3 is built from 12 residues. CDR1 and CDR2 (germline): GTSNPN, SVGIG (reference sequence). Trimming stripped 0 bases from V and 1 base from J, with 3 bases between. The CDR3 coding sequence is TGTGCCTGGAGTGTCTCCCAAGAGACCCAGTACTTC. Protein product: CAWSVSQETQYF.

In its sample, this clonotype was seen a few times. The gene calls are TRBV10-3 and TRBJ1-1; the D gene is possibly TRBD1 (6 bases). Trimming cost V 6 bases and J 3 bases, with 11 bases left between them. The CDR3 length is 13 residues. CDR1 and CDR2 (germline): ENHRY, SYGVKD. CDR3 sequence (DNA): TGTGCCATCAGGGACAGAGACTACACTGAAGCTTTCTTT. Residues: CAIRDRDYTEAFF.

The chain links TRBV14 to TRBJ2-5; D call uncertain. Germline V gene sequence: CDR1 SGHDN, CDR2 FVKESK. The CDR3 length is 16 residues. V lost 1 base to trimming and J lost 4 bases, with 16 bases between them. CDR3: CASSQVSQLGIETQYF. CDR3 sequence (DNA): TGTGCCAGCAGCCAAGTCAGCCAGTTGGGTATAGAGACCCAGTACTTC.

This chain uses TRBV19 with TRBJ1-5; TRBD1 agrees at 7 bases. The J segment lost 6 bases and the V segment lost 7 bases, leaving 6 bases of the junction unmatched. The CDR3 sequence is 13 residues long. Germline V CDR1 and CDR2: LNHDA, SQIVND (reference sequence). This CDR3 reads CASTMTGSQPQHF. Written as DNA, the CDR3 is TGTGCCAGTACCATGACAGGGAGTCAGCCCCAGCATTTT.

In its sample, this clonotype was seen a few times. The gene calls are TRBV7-9 and TRBJ1-4; D is unresolved. The CDR3 is 17 residues long. The V end lost 1 base, the J end lost 3 bases, and 15 bases lay between the germline ends. CDR1 is SEHNR and CDR2 is FQNEAQ in the germline V gene (reference sequence). CDR3 DNA: TGTGCCAGCAGCTTAGGCCCGATTCGTTATGCTAATGAAAAACTGTTTTTT. Translated: CASSLGPIRYANEKLFF.